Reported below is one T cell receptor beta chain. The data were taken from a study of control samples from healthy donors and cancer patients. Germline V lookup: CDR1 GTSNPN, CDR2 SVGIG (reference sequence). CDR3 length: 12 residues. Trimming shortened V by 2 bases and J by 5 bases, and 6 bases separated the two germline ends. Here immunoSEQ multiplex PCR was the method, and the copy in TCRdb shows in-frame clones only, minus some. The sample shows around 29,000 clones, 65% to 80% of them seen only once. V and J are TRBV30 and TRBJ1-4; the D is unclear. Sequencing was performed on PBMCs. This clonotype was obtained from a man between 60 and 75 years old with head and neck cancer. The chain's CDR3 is CAWSPFNEKLFF. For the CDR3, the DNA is TGTGCCTGGAGTCCCTTCAATGAAAAACTGTTTTTT.